This T cell receptor (beta chain) was obtained from a study of graft-versus-host responses after intestinal transplantation. Of note for this clone: Its specificity is not known.

Sequenced by immunoSEQ multiplex PCR; TCRdb stores in-frame clones only, minus some. The data contain about 90,000 clones, 80% to 95% of them singletons. In germline, CDR1 is SEHNR, CDR2 FQNEAQ (reference sequence). The CDR3 extends over 16 amino acids. With 8 bases clipped from V and 9 bases from J, the junction kept 21 bases outside the gene matches. The starting material was unstimulated CD8+ T cells sorted from spleen or lymph node cells, obtained before transplant. The chain links TRBV7-9 to TRBJ2-7; 8 nucleotides line up with TRBD2. This receptor was obtained from a human donor who was the organ donor for an intestinal transplant. The CDR3 protein is CASSSGGEGMGFRQYF. CDR3 in DNA: TGTGCCAGCTCCTCGGGGGGGGAGGGGATGGGGTTTCGGCAGTACTTC.